This T cell receptor beta chain originates from a study of cytomegalovirus exposure and HLA in healthy donors. Study background: Within the Caucasian-associated ancestry cluster were roughly 81% of the 300 to 450 genotyped donors.

CDR1 is SQVTM and CDR2 is ANQGSEA in the germline V gene. Trimming stripped 6 bases from V and 0 bases from J, with 26 bases between. This CDR3 comprises 18 residues. PCR amplification relied on 60 Vbeta primers (plus 13 Jbeta primers). The repertoire was sequenced with immunoSEQ multiplex PCR; TCRdb's copy has only in-frame clones and lacks some. Among approximately 190,000 clones, around 83% were seen once, and the ten largest hold about 0.78%. The clonotype was recovered from a woman aged 18-35 years in good health and CMV-seronegative. Sequencing was performed on PBMCs. The chain links TRBV29-1 to TRBJ1-2, with D possibly matching TRBD1 (5 bases). The CDR3 DNA reads as TGCAGCGTGGAGGGGATTCAGGACCACCCCGCAGCTAACTATGGCTACACCTTC. Protein sequence: CSVEGIQDHPAANYGYTF.